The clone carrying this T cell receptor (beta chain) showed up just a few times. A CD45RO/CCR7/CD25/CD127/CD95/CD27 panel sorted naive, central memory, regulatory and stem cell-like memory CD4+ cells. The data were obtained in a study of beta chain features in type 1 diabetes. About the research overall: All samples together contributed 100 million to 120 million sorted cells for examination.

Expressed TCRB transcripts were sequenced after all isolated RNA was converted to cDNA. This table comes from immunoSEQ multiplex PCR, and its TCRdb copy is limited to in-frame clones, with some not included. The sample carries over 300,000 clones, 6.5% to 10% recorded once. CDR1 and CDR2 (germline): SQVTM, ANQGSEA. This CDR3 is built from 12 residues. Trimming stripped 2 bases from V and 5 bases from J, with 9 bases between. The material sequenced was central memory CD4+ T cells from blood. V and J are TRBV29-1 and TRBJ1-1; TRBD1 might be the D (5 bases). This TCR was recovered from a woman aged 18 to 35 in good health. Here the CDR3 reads CSVESGATEAFF. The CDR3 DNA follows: TGCAGCGTTGAAAGTGGGGCAACTGAAGCTTTCTTT.